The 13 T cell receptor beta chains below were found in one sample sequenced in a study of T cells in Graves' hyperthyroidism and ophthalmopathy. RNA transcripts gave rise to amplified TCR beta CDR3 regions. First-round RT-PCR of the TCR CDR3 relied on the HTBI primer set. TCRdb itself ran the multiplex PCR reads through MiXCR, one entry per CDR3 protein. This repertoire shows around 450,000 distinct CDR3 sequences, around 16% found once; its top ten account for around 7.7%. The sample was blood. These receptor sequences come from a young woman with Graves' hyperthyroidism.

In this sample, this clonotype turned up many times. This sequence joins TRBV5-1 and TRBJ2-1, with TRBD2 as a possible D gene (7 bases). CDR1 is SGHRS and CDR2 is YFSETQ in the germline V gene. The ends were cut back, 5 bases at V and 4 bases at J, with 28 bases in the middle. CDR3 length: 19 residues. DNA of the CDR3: TGCGCCAGCAGGAGGATACAAGGAGAGGGGGGGCATACGTACAATGAGCAGTTCTTC. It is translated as CASRRIQGEGGHTYNEQFF.

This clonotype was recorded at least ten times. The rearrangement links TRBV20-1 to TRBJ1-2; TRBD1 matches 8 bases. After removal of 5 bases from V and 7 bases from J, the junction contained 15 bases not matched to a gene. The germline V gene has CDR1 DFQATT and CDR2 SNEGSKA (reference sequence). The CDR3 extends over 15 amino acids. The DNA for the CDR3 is TGCAGTGCTCGGGACAGGCCCGCGGGGGGCGTTGGCTACACCTTC. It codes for CSARDRPAGGVGYTF.

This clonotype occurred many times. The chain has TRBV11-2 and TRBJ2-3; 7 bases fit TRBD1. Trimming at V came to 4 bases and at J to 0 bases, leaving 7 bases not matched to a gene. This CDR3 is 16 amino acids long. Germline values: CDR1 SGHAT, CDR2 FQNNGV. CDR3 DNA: TGTGCCAGCAGCTCGACCGGACAGGTCAGCACAGATACGCAGTATTTT. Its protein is CASSSTGQVSTDTQYF.

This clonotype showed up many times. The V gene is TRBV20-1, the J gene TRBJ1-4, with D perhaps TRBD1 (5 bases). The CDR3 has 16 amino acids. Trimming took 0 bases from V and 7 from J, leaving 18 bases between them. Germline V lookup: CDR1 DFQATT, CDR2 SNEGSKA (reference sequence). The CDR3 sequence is CSARDRRSGGGEKLFF. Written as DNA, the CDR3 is TGCAGTGCTAGAGATCGCCGGTCCGGGGGAGGTGAAAAACTGTTTTTT.

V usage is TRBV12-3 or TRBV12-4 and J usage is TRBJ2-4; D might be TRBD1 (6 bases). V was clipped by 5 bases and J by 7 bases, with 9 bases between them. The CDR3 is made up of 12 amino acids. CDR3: CASSSTGNIQYF. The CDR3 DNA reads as TGTGCCAGCAGTAGTACAGGGAACATTCAGTACTTC.

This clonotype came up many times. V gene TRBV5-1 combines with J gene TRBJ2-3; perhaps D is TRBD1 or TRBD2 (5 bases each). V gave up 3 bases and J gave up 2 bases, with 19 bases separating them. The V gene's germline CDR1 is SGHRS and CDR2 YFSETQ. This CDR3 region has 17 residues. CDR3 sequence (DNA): TGCGCCAGCAGCTCAGGGTGGAGTAGCGAGAACACAGATACGCAGTATTTT. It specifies CASSSGWSSENTDTQYF.

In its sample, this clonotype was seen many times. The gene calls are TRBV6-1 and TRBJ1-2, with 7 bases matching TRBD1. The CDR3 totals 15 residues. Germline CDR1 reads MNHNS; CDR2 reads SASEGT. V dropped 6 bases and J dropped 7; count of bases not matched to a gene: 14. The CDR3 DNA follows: TGTGCCAGCAGGACTATGGGACAGCCAGCGTCTGGCTACACCTTC. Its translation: CASRTMGQPASGYTF.

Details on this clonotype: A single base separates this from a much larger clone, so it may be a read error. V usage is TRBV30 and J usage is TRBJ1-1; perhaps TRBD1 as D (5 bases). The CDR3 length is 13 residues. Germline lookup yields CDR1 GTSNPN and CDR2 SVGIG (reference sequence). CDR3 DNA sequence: TGTGCCTGGAATATAGGGGTTAACACTGAAGCTCTCTTT. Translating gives CAWNIGVNTEALF.

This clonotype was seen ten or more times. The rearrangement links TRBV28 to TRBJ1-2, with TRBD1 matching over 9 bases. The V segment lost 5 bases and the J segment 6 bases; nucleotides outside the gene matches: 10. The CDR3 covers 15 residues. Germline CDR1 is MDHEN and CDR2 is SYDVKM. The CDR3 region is CASSPPLDRGHGYTF. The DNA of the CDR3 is TGTGCCAGCAGTCCCCCCCTGGACAGGGGACATGGCTACACCTTC.

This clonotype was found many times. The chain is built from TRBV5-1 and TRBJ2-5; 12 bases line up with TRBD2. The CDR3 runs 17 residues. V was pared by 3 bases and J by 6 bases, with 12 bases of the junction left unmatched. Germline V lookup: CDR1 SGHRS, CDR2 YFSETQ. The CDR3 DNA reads TGCGCCAGCAGCTCGCTAGCGGGGGGGCCGAGTAGAAAGACCCAGTACTTC. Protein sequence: CASSSLAGGPSRKTQYF.

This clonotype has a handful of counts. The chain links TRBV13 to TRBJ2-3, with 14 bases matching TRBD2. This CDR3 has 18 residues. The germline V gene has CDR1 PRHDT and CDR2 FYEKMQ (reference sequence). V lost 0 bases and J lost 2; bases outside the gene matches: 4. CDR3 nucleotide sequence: TGTGCCAGCAGCTTAGGCCGGGGACTAGCGGGAGACACAGATACGCAGTATTTT. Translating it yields CASSLGRGLAGDTDTQYF.

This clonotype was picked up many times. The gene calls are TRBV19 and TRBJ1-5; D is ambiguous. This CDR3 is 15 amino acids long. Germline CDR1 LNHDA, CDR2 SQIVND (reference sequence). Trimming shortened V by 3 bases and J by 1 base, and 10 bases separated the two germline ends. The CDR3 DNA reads TGTGCCAGTAGTATCAGCCCGGCCAGCAATCAGCCCCAGCATTTT. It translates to CASSISPASNQPQHF. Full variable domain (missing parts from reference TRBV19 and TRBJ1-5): DGGITQSPKYLFRKEGQNVTLSCEQNLNHDAMYWYRQDPGQGLRLIYYSQIVNDFQKGDIAEGYSVSREKKESFPLTVTSAQKNPTAFYLCASSISPASNQPQHFGDGTRLSIL.

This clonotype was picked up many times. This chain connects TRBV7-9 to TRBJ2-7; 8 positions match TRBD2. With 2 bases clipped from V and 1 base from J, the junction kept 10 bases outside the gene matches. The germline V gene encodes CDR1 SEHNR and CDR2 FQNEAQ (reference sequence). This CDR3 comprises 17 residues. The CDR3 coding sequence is TGTGCCAGCAGCTTACGGGTCCTGGCTAGCGGGTCCTACGAGCAGTACTTC. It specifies CASSLRVLASGSYEQYF.